This paragraph reports one T cell receptor beta chain. Its cognate antigen has yet to be identified. Qualities for individual bases were not recorded, and no much larger clone is one base off. The receptor library was made with multiplex PCR. The run used an Illumina HiSeq 2500. Following protocols modified from ARM-PCR, the researchers constructed TCRbeta libraries through three rounds of nested PCR with primers (Table S4). Before sequencing, PCR products in the 200-500 bp range were cut out of the gel and cleaned up using the QIAquick gel extraction kit. The source study handled its data this way. Trimmomatic was used to clean the reads, FLASH was used to merge the reads into complete CDR3 sequences, and MiTCR was used to assign the reads to V(D)J germline segments. Clonal diversity was computed as the inverse Simpson's index with VDJtools. A read counted as productive if the sequence was in-frame and lacked a premature stop codon. TCRdb redid the processing of the public reads, applying fastp at Q25 and MiXCR, and retained in-frame beta chains. Entries that share a CDR3 protein sequence are merged under the most common genes and DNA. The V and J calls follow TCRdb's processing rather than the paper's. This sample gives fewer than 100,000 distinct CDR3 sequences in total; 65% to 85% of them show up just once. Clones ranked in the top ten supply about half of the sample.

RNA was isolated from bulk, unsorted tissue, and RNA quality was assessed with a NanoDrop ND-1000 and an Agilent 2100. Distant non-tumor tissue taken more than 3 cm from the tumor edge was used as the normal lung sample. Donors were newly diagnosed lung cancer patients admitted for thoracic surgery in China between August and November 2014, without prior chemotherapy. Patients with previous radiotherapy or chemotherapy, or with another concurrent cancer, were excluded from the study. Surgical tissue pieces of about 1-2.1 cm3 were preserved in RNAlater solution and were kept at -80 degrees C until use. This record comes from a study of tumor and adjacent non-tumor tissue in lung cancer (dated by TCRdb to the late 2010s). Background on the whole study: By cancer type, the cohort comprised approximately 12 adenocarcinoma patients, a couple of squamous cell carcinoma patients and 1 small cell lung cancer patient. Sequencing produced 125,075,908 productive TCRbeta reads in total, an average of about 4.17 million reads per sample. The study compared bulk TCRbeta repertoires between lung tumor tissue and matched distant non-tumor lung tissue from about 14 lung cancer patients. The approximately 15 enrolled patients, of whom some ten were men and 5 were women, were aged about 31 to 85 years and were diagnosed with TNM stage I to III disease. TCRbeta CDR3 sequencing was performed on about 30 paired specimens, with one tumor sample and one normal lung sample collected per patient. Overall study results and their limits: Peripheral blood was not sequenced, so blood TCRbeta repertoires were not examined in the lung cancer patients of the study. The sequencing platform is not named in the methods, and unique molecular identifiers are not mentioned. The top 100 clones made up a significantly larger cumulative share of the repertoire in normal lung than in tumor tissue. With only around 16 patients in the cohort, the authors noted that larger samples and more detailed clinical data are needed. Significantly higher TCR diversity (inverse Simpson) was observed in tumor tissue than in normal lung tissue (431.37 vs 166.20, P = 0.0075, Mann-Whitney U test). Significantly higher TCR diversity was found in younger patients, and higher tumor TCR diversity was associated with shorter overall and disease-free survival.

CDR1 and CDR2 are read off the germline V gene as SQVTM and ANQGSEA. The trim is 6 bases for V and 2 bases for J, with a gap of 12 bases between the germline ends. The cysteine opens and the phenylalanine closes a CDR3 of 13 amino acids. Just CDR3 DNA is preserved here, 39 bases in frame from base 1. Source material: distant non-tumor lung tissue. Recombination connected TRBV29-1 to TRBJ2-3; the D gene is perhaps TRBD1, on 5 matching bases. This receptor was obtained from a man aged 55 to 69 with non-small cell lung cancer. For the CDR3, the sequence is CSVSGIPTDTQYF. The nucleotide sequence reads as follows: TGCAGCGTCTCAGGGATACCCACAGATACGCAGTATTTT.